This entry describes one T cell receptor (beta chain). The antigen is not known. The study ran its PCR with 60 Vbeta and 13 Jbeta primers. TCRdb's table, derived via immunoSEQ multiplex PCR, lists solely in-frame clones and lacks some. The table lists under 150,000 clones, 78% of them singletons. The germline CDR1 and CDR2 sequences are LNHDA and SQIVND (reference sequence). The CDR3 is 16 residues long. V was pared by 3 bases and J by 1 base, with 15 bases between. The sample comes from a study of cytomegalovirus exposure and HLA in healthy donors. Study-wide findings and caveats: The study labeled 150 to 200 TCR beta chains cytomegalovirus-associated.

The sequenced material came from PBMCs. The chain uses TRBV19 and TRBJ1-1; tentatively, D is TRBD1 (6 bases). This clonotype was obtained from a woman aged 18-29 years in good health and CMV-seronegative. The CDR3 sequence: CASSILPGEANTEAFF. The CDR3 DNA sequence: TGTGCCAGTAGTATTCTCCCAGGGGAAGCGAACACTGAAGCTTTCTTT. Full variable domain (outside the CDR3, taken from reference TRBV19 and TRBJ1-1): DGGITQSPKYLFRKEGQNVTLSCEQNLNHDAMYWYRQDPGQGLRLIYYSQIVNDFQKGDIAEGYSVSREKKESFPLTVTSAQKNPTAFYLCASSILPGEANTEAFFGQGTRLTVV.